The rows below give T cell receptor beta chains drawn from one sample of a study of T cells in Graves' hyperthyroidism and ophthalmopathy. TCRdb redid the calling of the multiplex PCR reads with MiXCR, one entry per CDR3 protein. In the table there are roughly 400,000 distinct CDR3 sequences, approximately 15% of which are singletons. The source material was blood. These receptors all stem from a woman younger than 35 with Graves' hyperthyroidism that later progressed to Graves' ophthalmopathy. Each CDR3 is given with its conserved first and last residue. D genes are given only for firm matches. Clone size is stated in some rows and not others, as once, few, many or a class when expanded.

>TRBJ1-6|TRBV2|NA|NA
CASSIGGTREGSPLHF
TGTGCCAGCAGTATTGGAGGGACCAGGGAAGGTTCACCCCTCCACTTT
>TRBJ2-1|TRBV7-9|many|NA
CASSPRLDPGEQFF
TGTGCCAGCAGCCCCCGCCTCGACCCCGGAGAGCAGTTCTTC
>TRBJ2-7|TRBV5-1|few|NA
CASSSLTGFEQYF
TGCGCCAGCAGCTCACTCACAGGGTTCGAGCAGTACTTC
>TRBJ1-2|TRBV7-9|NA|TRBD1
CASSSPDRGMYGYTF
TGTGCCAGCAGCTCCCCGGACAGGGGAATGTATGGCTACACCTTC
>TRBJ2-4|TRBV7-9|NA|NA
CASSLEGGVAKNIQYF
TGTGCCAGCAGCTTAGAGGGGGGAGTAGCCAAAAACATTCAGTACTTC
>TRBJ1-2|TRBV5-6|few|NA
CASSLGQAKRGYTF
TGTGCCAGCAGCTTGGGACAGGCAAAGCGTGGCTACACCTTC
>TRBJ2-1|TRBV27|many|NA
CASSPLAIGYNEQFF
TGTGCCAGCAGTCCCCTGGCGATAGGCTACAATGAGCAGTTCTTC
>TRBJ2-7|TRBV28|NA|TRBD1
CASSLLGQNYEQYF
TGTGCCAGCAGTCTCCTGGGACAGAACTACGAGCAGTACTTC
>TRBJ2-1|TRBV27|few|TRBD2
CASRRELGNEQFF
TGTGCCAGCAGGCGGGAGCTGGGCAATGAGCAGTTCTTC
>TRBJ1-5|TRBV6-2/TRBV6-3|many|TRBD1
CASRRQGVYAGAQHF
TGTGCCAGCAGAAGACAGGGGGTCTACGCGGGGGCCCAGCATTTT
>TRBJ2-7|TRBV7-9|many|NA
CASSITGDRHEQYF
TGTGCCAGCAGCATAACCGGGGACCGTCACGAGCAGTACTTC
>TRBJ2-1|TRBV7-6|many|NA
CASSKANPSYNEQFF
TGTGCCAGCAGCAAAGCTAACCCCTCCTACAATGAGCAGTTCTTC
>TRBJ2-5|TRBV6-1|NA|NA
CASSEARHQETQYF
TGTGCCAGCAGTGAAGCGAGGCACCAAGAGACCCAGTACTTC
>TRBJ2-1|TRBV7-9|NA|NA
CASSLMGEYNEQFF
TGTGCCAGCAGCTTAATGGGAGAGTACAATGAGCAGTTCTTC
>TRBJ2-7|TRBV2|many|TRBD1
CASCRDRGRGEQYF
TGTGCCAGCTGTCGCGACAGGGGGCGTGGAGAGCAGTACTTC
>TRBJ2-5|TRBV28|many|TRBD2
CASSHRLAGKETQYF
TGTGCCAGCAGCCATAGACTAGCGGGGAAAGAGACCCAGTACTTC
>TRBJ2-2|TRBV6-1|NA|NA
CASSPFNQGNTGELFF
TGTGCCAGCAGCCCTTTTAACCAGGGAAACACCGGGGAGCTGTTTTTT
>TRBJ2-7|TRBV3-1|many|TRBD2
CASSLSGRASYEQYF
TGTGCCAGCAGCCTAAGCGGGAGGGCCTCCTACGAGCAGTACTTC
>TRBJ2-1|TRBV6-6|NA|NA
CASSYKLRVDAYNEQFF
TGTGCCAGCAGTTACAAACTAAGGGTCGACGCGTACAATGAGCAGTTCTTC
>TRBJ2-7|TRBV7-9|many|NA
CASSLAPSSYEQYF
TGTGCCAGCAGCTTAGCCCCCAGCTCCTACGAGCAGTACTTC
>TRBJ1-5|TRBV30|many|NA
CAWGTGGSNQPQHF
TGTGCCTGGGGGACGGGCGGTAGCAATCAGCCCCAGCATTTT
>TRBJ2-3|TRBV7-2|few|NA
CASSPSSATDTQYF
TGTGCCAGCAGCCCTAGCAGCGCCACAGATACGCAGTATTTT
>TRBJ2-3|TRBV7-8|many|NA
CASSRKTADTQYF
TGTGCCAGCAGCCGGAAAACAGCAGATACGCAGTATTTT
>TRBJ2-2|TRBV9|few|NA
CASTRGSANTGELFF
TGTGCCAGTACCAGGGGTTCGGCGAACACCGGGGAGCTGTTTTTT
>TRBJ2-3|TRBV6-2/TRBV6-3|NA|TRBD2
CASRTSASTDTQYF
TGTGCCAGCAGGACTAGCGCAAGCACAGATACGCAGTATTTT
>TRBJ2-1|TRBV12-3/TRBV12-4|many|TRBD2
CASSLNGRAGNEQFF
TGTGCCAGCAGTTTAAACGGGAGGGCCGGGAATGAGCAGTTCTTC
>TRBJ2-5|TRBV10-3|many|NA
CAIKAKGGKETQYF
TGTGCCATCAAGGCAAAAGGTGGAAAAGAGACCCAGTACTTC
>TRBJ2-3|TRBV9|NA|NA
CASSVSDFSDTQYF
TGTGCCAGCAGCGTAAGTGACTTCTCAGATACGCAGTATTTT
>TRBJ2-1|TRBV6-1|many|NA
CASSEAGTGAGEQFF
TGTGCCAGCAGTGAAGCTGGCACGGGTGCGGGTGAGCAGTTCTTC
>TRBJ2-7|TRBV12-3/TRBV12-4|NA|NA
CASSLWEAYEQYF
TGTGCCAGCAGTTTGTGGGAAGCCTACGAGCAGTACTTC
>TRBJ1-5|TRBV7-8|once|TRBD1
CASSSGQNKQPQHF
TGTGCCAGCAGCTCGGGACAGAATAAGCAGCCCCAGCATTTT
>TRBJ2-7|TRBV27|many|TRBD2
CASSSGLAEYEQYF
TGTGCCAGCAGTTCGGGACTAGCGGAATACGAGCAGTACTTC
>TRBJ1-6|TRBV11-2|NA|NA
CASSPGAGARDNSPLHF
TGTGCCAGCAGCCCAGGGGCGGGGGCCAGGGATAATTCACCCCTCCACTTT
>TRBJ1-6|TRBV6-1|NA|NA
CASSPLGISYNSPLHF
TGTGCCAGCAGTCCTCTCGGGATTTCCTATAATTCACCCCTCCACTTT
>TRBJ2-1|TRBV24-1|many|NA
CATSDLGGGLGEQFF
TGTGCCACCAGTGATTTGGGGGGCGGCCTGGGTGAGCAGTTCTTC
>TRBJ2-1|TRBV12-3/TRBV12-4|many|TRBD2
CASSLGEGRYNEQFF
TGTGCCAGCAGTTTGGGGGAGGGACGGTACAATGAGCAGTTCTTC
>TRBJ2-7|TRBV6-2/TRBV6-3|many|NA
CASSYRLNYEQYF
TGTGCCAGCAGTTACCGGCTAAACTACGAGCAGTACTTC
>TRBJ1-1|TRBV28|many|NA
CASSPTFTPDMNTEAFF
TGTGCCAGCAGTCCCACATTTACCCCCGATATGAACACTGAAGCTTTCTTT
>TRBJ1-1|TRBV3-1|many|NA
CASSARGVVGTEAFF
TGTGCCAGCAGCGCAAGGGGGGTGGTGGGCACTGAAGCTTTCTTT
>TRBJ1-4|TRBV19|NA|NA
CASSPLEGGEKLFF
TGTGCCAGTAGTCCGCTAGAAGGTGGTGAAAAACTGTTTTTT
>TRBJ1-1|TRBV19|few|NA
CASSKDRSNTEAFF
TGTGCCAGTAGTAAGGACAGATCGAACACTGAAGCTTTCTTT
>TRBJ2-5|TRBV12-5|many|NA
CASGTGTEQETQYF
TGTGCTAGTGGCACGGGGACTGAACAAGAGACCCAGTACTTC